This entry features one T cell receptor (beta chain) sequence. This sample is drawn from a study of blood T cell repertoires in COVID-19. Study-level information: The United States, Italy and Spain provided the acute and convalescent COVID-19 samples. T cells, B-cell-depleted T cells, or PBMCs supplied cDNA or gDNA.

Germline CDR1 and CDR2: MGHDK and SYGVNS. V lost 7 bases, J lost 9 bases, and 18 bases lay in between. This CDR3 comprises 14 residues. Authors' processing steps: The authors estimated nucleated cell counts from reference gene primer amplification. TCRdb keeps only in-frame clones here, not all; method: immunoSEQ multiplex PCR. Clonal size and the V and J genes are those of that table, whereas D and trimming came from the DNA. The sample lists 210,000 or so clones; around 85% were seen once. Sequencing input: peripheral blood. J is TRBJ1-4 and V is TRBV25-1; D is perhaps TRBD1 (5 bases). The receptor was derived from a human donor in a cohort sampled during active COVID-19. The CDR3 nucleotides read TGTGCCAGCACCAACAGTGGGGCGTTGAAAAAACTGTTTTTT. The encoded protein is CASTNSGALKKLFF.